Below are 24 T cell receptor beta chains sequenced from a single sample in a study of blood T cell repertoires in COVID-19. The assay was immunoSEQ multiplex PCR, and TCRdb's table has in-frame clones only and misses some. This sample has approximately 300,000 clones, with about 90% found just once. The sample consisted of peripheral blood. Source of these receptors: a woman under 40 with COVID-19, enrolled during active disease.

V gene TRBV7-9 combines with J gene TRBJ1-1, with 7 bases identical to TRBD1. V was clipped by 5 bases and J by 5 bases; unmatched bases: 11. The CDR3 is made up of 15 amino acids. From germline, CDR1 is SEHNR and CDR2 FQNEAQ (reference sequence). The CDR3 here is CASSLSTGERTEAFF. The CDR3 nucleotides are TGTGCCAGCAGCCTATCTACAGGGGAGAGGACTGAAGCTTTCTTT.

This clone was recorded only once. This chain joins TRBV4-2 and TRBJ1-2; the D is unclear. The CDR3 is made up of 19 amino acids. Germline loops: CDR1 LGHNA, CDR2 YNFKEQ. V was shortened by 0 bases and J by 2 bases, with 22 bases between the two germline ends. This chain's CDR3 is CASSQERVTAITPNYGYTF. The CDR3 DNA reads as TGTGCCAGCAGCCAAGAGAGGGTGACGGCGATCACACCGAACTATGGCTACACCTTC.

CDR3 residues: CASSTRQGRTGELFF. The DNA of the CDR3 is TGTGCCAGTAGTACTCGACAGGGGCGGACCGGGGAGCTGTTTTTT. V is TRBV19 and J is TRBJ2-2; 8 bases map to TRBD1. V shed 4 bases and J 5 bases; nucleotides not matched to a gene: 6. This CDR3 spans 15 amino acids. The V gene's germline CDR1 is LNHDA and CDR2 SQIVND (reference sequence).

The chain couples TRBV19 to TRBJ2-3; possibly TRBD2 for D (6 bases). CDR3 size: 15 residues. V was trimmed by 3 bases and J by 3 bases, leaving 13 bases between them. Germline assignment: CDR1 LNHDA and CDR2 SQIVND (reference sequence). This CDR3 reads CASSIGARGTDTQYF. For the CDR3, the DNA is TGTGCCAGTAGTATCGGCGCTCGGGGGACAGATACGCAGTATTTT.

The CDR3 loop reads CATSDFTSGGPGDEQFF. In nucleotides, the CDR3 is TGTGCCACCAGTGATTTCACTAGCGGGGGGCCCGGGGATGAGCAGTTCTTC. V and J are TRBV24-1 and TRBJ2-1; 12 bases map to TRBD2. The germline V gene encodes CDR1 KGHDR and CDR2 SFDVKD. The J segment lost 8 bases and the V segment lost 1 base, leaving 8 bases of the junction unmatched. The CDR3 is 17 residues long.

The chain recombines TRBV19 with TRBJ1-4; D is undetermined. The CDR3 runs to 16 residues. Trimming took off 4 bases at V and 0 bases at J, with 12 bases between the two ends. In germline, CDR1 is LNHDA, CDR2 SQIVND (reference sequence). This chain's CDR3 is CASSRTVPATNEKLFF. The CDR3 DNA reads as TGTGCCAGTAGTAGAACGGTTCCGGCAACTAATGAAAAACTGTTTTTT.

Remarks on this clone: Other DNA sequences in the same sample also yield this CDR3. The CDR3 region is CASSPRQNTGELFF. CDR3 nucleotides: TGCGCCAGCAGCCCCAGACAGAACACCGGGGAGCTGTTTTTT. The chain joins TRBV5-1 to TRBJ2-2, with D unclear. CDR3 length equals 14 residues. Trimming removed 4 bases at V and 1 base at J, with 8 bases between. Germline lookup yields CDR1 SGHRS and CDR2 YFSETQ.

The CDR3 coding sequence is TGTGCCAGCAGTGAAGATAACTATTACACCGGGGAGCTGTTTTTT. Protein: CASSEDNYYTGELFF. This rearrangement joins TRBV6-1 to TRBJ2-2; D is ambiguous. The V end lost 1 base, the J end lost 3 bases, and 9 bases lay between the germline ends. The germline V gene encodes CDR1 MNHNS and CDR2 SASEGT. CDR3 length equals 15 residues.

The CDR3 is CASSQETGMFSYNEQFF. CDR3 bases: TGCGCCAGCAGCCAAGAGACAGGGATGTTCTCCTACAATGAGCAGTTCTTC. V usage is TRBV4-1 and J usage is TRBJ2-1; 7 bases are shared with TRBD1. The CDR3 spans 17 residues. CDR1 MGHRA and CDR2 YSYEKL come from the germline V gene. V trimming: 0 bases; J trimming: 0 bases; junction bases outside the gene matches: 5.

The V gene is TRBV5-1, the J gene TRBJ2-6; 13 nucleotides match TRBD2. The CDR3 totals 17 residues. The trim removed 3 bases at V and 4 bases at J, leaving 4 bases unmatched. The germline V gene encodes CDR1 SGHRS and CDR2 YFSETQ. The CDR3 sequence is CASSWTSGGSGANVLTF. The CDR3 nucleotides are TGCGCCAGCAGCTGGACTAGCGGGGGATCAGGGGCCAACGTCCTGACTTTC.

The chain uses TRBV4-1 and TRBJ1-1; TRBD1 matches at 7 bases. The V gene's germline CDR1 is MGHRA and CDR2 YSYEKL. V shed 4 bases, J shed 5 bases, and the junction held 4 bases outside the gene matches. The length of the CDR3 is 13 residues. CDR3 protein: CASSPGGWTEAFF. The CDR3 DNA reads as TGCGCCAGCAGCCCAGGGGGGTGGACTGAAGCTTTCTTT.

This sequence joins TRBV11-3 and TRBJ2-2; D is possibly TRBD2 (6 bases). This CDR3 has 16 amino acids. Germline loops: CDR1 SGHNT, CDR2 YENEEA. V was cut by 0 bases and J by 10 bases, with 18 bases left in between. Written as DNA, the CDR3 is TGTGCCAGCAGCTTAGATATTATTGCGCGGGACCCGGAGCTGTTTTTT. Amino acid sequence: CASSLDIIARDPELFF.

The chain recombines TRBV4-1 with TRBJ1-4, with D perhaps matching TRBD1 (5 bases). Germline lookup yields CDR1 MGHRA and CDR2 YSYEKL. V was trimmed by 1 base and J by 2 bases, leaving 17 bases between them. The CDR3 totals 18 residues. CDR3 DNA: TGCGCCAGCAGCCAAGCCTTAGGGGAATTGGCGACTAATGAAAAACTGTTTTTT. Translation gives CASSQALGELATNEKLFF.

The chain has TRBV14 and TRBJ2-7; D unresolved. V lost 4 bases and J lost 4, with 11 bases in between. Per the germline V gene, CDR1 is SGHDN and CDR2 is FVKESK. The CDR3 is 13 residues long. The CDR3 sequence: CASSPTAGYEQYF. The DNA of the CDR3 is TGTGCCAGCAGCCCGACCGCAGGATACGAGCAGTACTTC.

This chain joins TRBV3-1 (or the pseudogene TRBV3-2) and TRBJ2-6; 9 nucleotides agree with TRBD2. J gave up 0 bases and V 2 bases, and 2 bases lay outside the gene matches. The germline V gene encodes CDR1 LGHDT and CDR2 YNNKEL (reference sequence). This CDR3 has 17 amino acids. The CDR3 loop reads CASSQLAGNSGANVLTF. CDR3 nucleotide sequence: TGTGCCAGCAGCCAACTAGCGGGAAACTCTGGGGCCAACGTCCTGACTTTC.

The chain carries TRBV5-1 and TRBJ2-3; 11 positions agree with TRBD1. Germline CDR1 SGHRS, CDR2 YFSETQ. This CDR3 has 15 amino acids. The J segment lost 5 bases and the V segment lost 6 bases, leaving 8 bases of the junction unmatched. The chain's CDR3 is CASTQDRGQQDTQYF. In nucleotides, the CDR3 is TGCGCCAGCACGCAGGACAGGGGGCAGCAAGATACGCAGTATTTT. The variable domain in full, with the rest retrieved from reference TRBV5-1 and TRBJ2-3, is KAGVTQTPRYLIKTRGQQVTLSCSPISGHRSVSWYQQTPGQGLQFLFEYFSETQRNKGNFPGRFSGRQFSNSRSEMNVSTLELGDSALYLCASTQDRGQQDTQYFGPGTRLTVL.

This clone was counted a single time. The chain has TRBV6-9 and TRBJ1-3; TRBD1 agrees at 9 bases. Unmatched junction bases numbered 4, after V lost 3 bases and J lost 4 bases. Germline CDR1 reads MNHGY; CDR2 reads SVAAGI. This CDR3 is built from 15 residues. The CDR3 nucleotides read TGTGCCAGCAGTTACCGGGACAGGGCCGGAAACACCATATATTTT. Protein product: CASSYRDRAGNTIYF.

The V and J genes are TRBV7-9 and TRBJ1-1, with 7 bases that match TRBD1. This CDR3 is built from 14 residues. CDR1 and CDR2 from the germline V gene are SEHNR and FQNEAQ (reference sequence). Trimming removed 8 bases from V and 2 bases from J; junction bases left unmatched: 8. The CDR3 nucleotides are TGTGCCAGCGGCGGGACAGAAATTAACACTGAAGCTTTCTTT. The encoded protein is CASGGTEINTEAFF.

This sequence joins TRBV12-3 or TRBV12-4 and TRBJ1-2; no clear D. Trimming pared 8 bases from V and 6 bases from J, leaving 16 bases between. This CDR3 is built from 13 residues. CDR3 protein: CASSPRGPHGYTF. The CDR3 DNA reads TGTGCCAGCTCCCCGCGGGGTCCCCATGGCTACACCTTC.

This CDR3 reads CASSSPPGLAGKETQYF. CDR3 in DNA: TGCGCCAGCAGTTCGCCCCCTGGACTAGCGGGGAAGGAGACCCAGTACTTC. V gene TRBV5-1 combines with J gene TRBJ2-5; 12 bases are a match to TRBD2. J was trimmed by 5 bases and V by 5 bases; bases with no gene match: 13. This CDR3 has 17 amino acids. CDR1 and CDR2 from the germline V gene are SGHRS and YFSETQ.

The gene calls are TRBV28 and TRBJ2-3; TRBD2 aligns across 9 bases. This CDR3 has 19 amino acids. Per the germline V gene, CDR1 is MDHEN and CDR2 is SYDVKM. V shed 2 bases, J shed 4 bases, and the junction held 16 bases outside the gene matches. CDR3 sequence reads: CASSLGRRRGGLQSDTQYF. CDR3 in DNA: TGTGCCAGCAGTTTAGGACGACGGCGGGGGGGCCTTCAGTCAGATACGCAGTATTTT.

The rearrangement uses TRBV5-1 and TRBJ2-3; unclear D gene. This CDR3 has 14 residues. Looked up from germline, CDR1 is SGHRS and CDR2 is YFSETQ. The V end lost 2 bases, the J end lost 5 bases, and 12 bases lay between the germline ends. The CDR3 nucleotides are TGCGCCAGCAGCTTAAACACCCCACGAGATACGCAGTATTTT. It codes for CASSLNTPRDTQYF.

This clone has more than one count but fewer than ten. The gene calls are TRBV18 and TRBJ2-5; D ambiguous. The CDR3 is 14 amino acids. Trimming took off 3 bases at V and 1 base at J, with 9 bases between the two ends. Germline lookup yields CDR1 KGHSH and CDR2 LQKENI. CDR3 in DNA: TGTGCCAGCTCACCGGGCATGGCCCAAGAGACCCAGTACTTC. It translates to CASSPGMAQETQYF.

The CDR3 here is CASRGGGTDTQYF. The CDR3 DNA sequence: TGTGCCAGCCGCGGGGGCGGCACAGATACGCAGTATTTT. V and J are TRBV19 and TRBJ2-3; weak D call: TRBD2 (7 bases). Looked up from germline, CDR1 is LNHDA and CDR2 is SQIVND (reference sequence). This CDR3 has 13 amino acids. Trimming pared 9 bases from V and 1 base from J, leaving 11 bases between.